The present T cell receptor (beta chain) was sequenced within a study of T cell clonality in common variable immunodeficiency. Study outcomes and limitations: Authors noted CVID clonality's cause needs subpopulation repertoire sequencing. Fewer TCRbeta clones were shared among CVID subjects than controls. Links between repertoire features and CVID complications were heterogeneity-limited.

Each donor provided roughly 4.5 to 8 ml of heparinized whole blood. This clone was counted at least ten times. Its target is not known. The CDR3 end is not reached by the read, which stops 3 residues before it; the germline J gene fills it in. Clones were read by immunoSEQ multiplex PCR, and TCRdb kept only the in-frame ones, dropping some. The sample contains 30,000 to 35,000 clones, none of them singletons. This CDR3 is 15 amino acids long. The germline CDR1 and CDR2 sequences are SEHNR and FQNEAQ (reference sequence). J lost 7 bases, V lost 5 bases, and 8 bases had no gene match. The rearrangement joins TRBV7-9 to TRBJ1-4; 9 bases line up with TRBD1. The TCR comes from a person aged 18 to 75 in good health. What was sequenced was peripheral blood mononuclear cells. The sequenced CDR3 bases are TGTGCCAGCAGCGCACAGGGGGCGGCGGGTGAAAAA. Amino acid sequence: CASSAQGAAGEK. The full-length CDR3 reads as CASSAQGAAGEKLFF.